What follows are 7 T cell receptor gamma chains derived from one specimen sequenced in a study of gamma delta lymphoproliferative disorders and STAT genes. Sequencing used genomic DNA taken from PBMCs of patients and controls. TCRdb reanalyzed the multiplex PCR reads using CATT. In the table there are about 2,700 gamma-chain clones, just under 8.5% of which are singletons. Sequenced input: blood. These receptors came from a human donor in good health.

By share of the sample, this clone is medium-sized. Sequence at one end of the junction differs from germline and may be a read error. V gene TRGV2 combines with J gene TRGJP1. TCRdb is silent on the J gene; assignment here came from matching the DNA to germline. The germline gives CDR1 EGSNGY, CDR2 YDSYNSKV. The CDR3 has 12 residues. The CDR3 DNA sequence: TGTGCCACCTCGGACCCAGGTTGGTTCAAGATATTT. This encodes CATSDPGWFKIF.

In its sample, this clone ranks as medium-sized. The chain employs TRGV4 and TRGJ1 or TRGJ2. The J gene is absent in TCRdb and was assigned here via DNA matching to germline. CDR3 length: 13 residues. V was pared by 5 bases and J by 0 bases, with 4 bases of the junction left unmatched. The germline gives CDR1 EGSTGY, CDR2 YDSYTSSV. The CDR3 is CATWVGNYYKKLF. CDR3 DNA sequence: TGTGCCACCTGGGTCGGGAATTATTATAAGAAACTCTTT.

By frequency in the sample, this clone is large (0.1 to 1%). The gene calls are TRGV10 and TRGJP1. The J gene was missing in TCRdb and was found by matching the end of the DNA to germline. TRGV10 falls under the ORF class, with uncertain function. The CDR3 length is 15 residues. Losses at the gene ends were 8 bases for V and 9 bases for J; bases not matched to a gene: 16. Here the CDR3 reads CAAWEEERFCWFKIF. As DNA, the CDR3 is TGTGCTGCGTGGGAGGAAGAACGCTTCTGTTGGTTCAAGATATTT.

In its sample, this clone ranks as medium-sized (0.01 to 0.1%). The rearrangement links TRGV10 to TRGJP1. Germline matching of the DNA provided the J gene here, since TCRdb leaves it blank. TRGV10 is labeled an ORF, and its function is uncertain. The V gene end was trimmed by 8 bases and the J gene end by 0 bases; junction bases not matched to a gene: 7. This CDR3 comprises 15 residues. CDR3 bases: TGTGCTGCGTGGGGCCGGTATACCACTGGTTGGTTCAAGATATTT. It specifies CAAWGRYTTGWFKIF.

This clone ranks as medium-sized. V is TRGV2 and J is TRGJP. TCRdb is silent on the J gene; assignment here came from matching the DNA to germline. The CDR3 runs to 17 residues. Trimming at V came to 3 bases and at J to 6 bases, leaving 8 bases not matched to a gene. Germline V gene data show CDR1 as EGSNGY and CDR2 as YDSYNSKV. The CDR3 sequence: CATWDPGGELGKKIKVF. The CDR3 DNA sequence: TGTGCCACCTGGGACCCTGGCGGAGAGTTGGGCAAAAAAATCAAGGTATTT.

This clone is judged medium-sized. V and J are TRGV10 and TRGJ1 or TRGJ2. No J gene is reported in TCRdb; it was inferred here by comparing the DNA with germline. TRGV10 has ORF status, its function being uncertain. The CDR3 length is 13 residues. V gave up 8 bases and J gave up 6 bases; unmatched junction bases: 11. The CDR3 nucleotides read TGTGCTGCGTGGCGCTTGGAGGGTTATAAGAAACTCTTT. Translated: CAAWRLEGYKKLF.

By frequency in the sample, this clone is medium-sized (0.01 to 0.1%). This chain uses TRGV4 with TRGJ1 or TRGJ2. Germline matching of the DNA provided the J gene here, since TCRdb leaves it blank. The trim removed 0 bases at V and 3 bases at J, leaving 8 bases unmatched. The length of the CDR3 is 15 residues. Germline CDR1 reads EGSTGY; CDR2 reads YDSYTSSV. The chain's CDR3 is CATWDGPIVYYKKLF. CDR3 sequence (DNA): TGTGCCACCTGGGATGGGCCTATTGTTTATTATAAGAAACTCTTT.